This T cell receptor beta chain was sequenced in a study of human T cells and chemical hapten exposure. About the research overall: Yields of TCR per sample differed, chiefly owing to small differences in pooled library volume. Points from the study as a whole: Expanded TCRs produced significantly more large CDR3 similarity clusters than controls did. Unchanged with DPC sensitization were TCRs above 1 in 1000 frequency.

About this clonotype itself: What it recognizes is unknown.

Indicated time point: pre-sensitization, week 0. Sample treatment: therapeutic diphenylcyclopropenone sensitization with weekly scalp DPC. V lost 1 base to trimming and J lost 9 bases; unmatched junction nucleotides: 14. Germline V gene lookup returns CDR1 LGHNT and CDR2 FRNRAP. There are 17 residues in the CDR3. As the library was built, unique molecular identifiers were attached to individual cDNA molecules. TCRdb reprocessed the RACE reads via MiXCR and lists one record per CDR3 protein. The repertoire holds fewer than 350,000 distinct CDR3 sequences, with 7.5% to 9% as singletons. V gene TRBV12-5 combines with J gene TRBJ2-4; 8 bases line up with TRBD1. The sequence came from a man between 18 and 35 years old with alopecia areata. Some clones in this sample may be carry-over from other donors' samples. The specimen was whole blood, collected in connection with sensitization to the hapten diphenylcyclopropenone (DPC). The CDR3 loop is CASGLDGQGSARSIQYF. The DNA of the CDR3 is TGTGCTAGTGGTTTGGACGGACAGGGCTCGGCTCGGAGCATTCAGTACTTC.